Following are 20 T cell receptor beta chains from one sample sequenced in a study of T cells in Graves' hyperthyroidism and ophthalmopathy. TCR beta CDR3 sequences were amplified from RNA transcripts. During a first-round RT-PCR of the TCR CDR3, the HTBI primer set was used. TCRdb used MiXCR to reprocess the multiplex PCR reads, holding one entry per CDR3 protein. Found here are some 740,000 distinct CDR3 sequences, 14% of them singletons; the top ten hold more than 8.5%. Source material: blood. These receptors were collected from a woman in her late teens or twenties with Graves' hyperthyroidism.

Ten or more counts support this clonotype. The V gene is TRBV2, the J gene TRBJ2-7, with D possibly being TRBD2 (5 bases). In germline, CDR1 is SNHLY, CDR2 FYNNEI. Trimming shortened V by 7 bases and J by 1 base, and 14 bases separated the two germline ends. The CDR3 spans 14 residues. The CDR3 DNA reads as TGTGCCAGCAAAGGGCCAGCGGATTCCTACGAGCAGTACTTC. Protein: CASKGPADSYEQYF. The full variable domain, with the rest looked up from reference TRBV2 and TRBJ2-7, is EPEVTQTPSHQVTQMGQEVILRCVPISNHLYFYWYRQILGQKVEFLVSFYNNEISEKSEIFDDQFSVERPDGSNFTLKIRSTKLEDSAMYFCASKGPADSYEQYFGPGTRLTVT.

The genes are TRBV28 and TRBJ2-7; D gene ambiguous. CDR3 length: 14 amino acids. The ends were cut back, 8 bases at V and 1 base at J, with 15 bases in the middle. Germline CDR1 and CDR2: MDHEN and SYDVKM. CDR3 sequence (DNA): TGTGCCAGCCGAAGTCCCTCCAGGTCCTACGAGCAGTACTTC. Protein: CASRSPSRSYEQYF.

The rearrangement links TRBV29-1 to TRBJ2-5; 8 nucleotides match TRBD2. This CDR3 region has 15 residues. The germline CDR1 and CDR2 sequences are SQVTM and ANQGSEA. V dropped 0 bases and J dropped 5; count of bases not matched to a gene: 8. The CDR3 spells CSVEDRGGLAETQYF. As DNA, the CDR3 is TGCAGCGTTGAAGATCGGGGGGGCTTGGCGGAGACCCAGTACTTC.

This clonotype came up many times. J is TRBJ2-1 and V is TRBV7-2; 9 bases align to TRBD1. The CDR3 is made up of 15 amino acids. Trimming cost V 4 bases and J 8 bases; bases outside gene matches: 9. Germline CDR1 reads SGHTA; CDR2 reads FQGNSA. The CDR3 DNA follows: TGTGCCAGCAGCTCATCGACAGGGGGGCAGGATGAGCAGTTCTTC. Translated, it gives CASSSSTGGQDEQFF.

CDR3 coding DNA: TGTGCCAGCAGTTACTCGAACCAGGTTCGCGCGAACTATGGCTACACCTTC. Amino acids: CASSYSNQVRANYGYTF. This rearrangement joins TRBV6-6 to TRBJ1-2; D is unclear. The V and J ends lost 0 bases and 2 bases respectively, with 16 bases between them. Germline loops: CDR1 MNHNY, CDR2 SVGAGI (reference sequence). The CDR3 runs to 17 residues.

This clonotype was observed at least ten times. V usage is TRBV12-5 and J usage is TRBJ2-5, with TRBD1 matching 7 bases. The CDR3 contains 16 residues. J gave up 4 bases and V 3 bases, and 11 bases lay outside the gene matches. Per germline, CDR1 LGHNT and CDR2 FRNRAP. The CDR3 region has the DNA TGTGCTAGTGGTTTTAACAGGGGTGGTGGTATAGAGACCCAGTACTTC. Encoded protein: CASGFNRGGGIETQYF.

This clonotype was detected ten times or more. The CDR3 DNA reads as TGTGCCAGCAGTGATCGGGACCCGAGCGGGAGAAGCTACGAGCAGTACTTC. Its protein product is CASSDRDPSGRSYEQYF. The rearrangement uses TRBV2 and TRBJ2-7; TRBD2 matches at 8 bases. The V gene's germline CDR1 is SNHLY and CDR2 FYNNEI. This CDR3 is built from 17 residues. V lost 3 bases and J lost 3; bases outside the gene matches: 13.

In this sample, this clonotype turned up a few times. This chain links TRBV6-1 with TRBJ2-3; D is undetermined. This CDR3 region has 16 residues. V was shortened by 5 bases and J by 4 bases, with 19 bases between the two germline ends. The germline CDR1 and CDR2 sequences are MNHNS and SASEGT. As DNA, the CDR3 is TGTGCCAGCAGTTCCACCGGGCCTATTTTAGCAGATACGCAGTATTTT. Translating gives CASSSTGPILADTQYF.

The chain has TRBV6-2 or TRBV6-3 and TRBJ2-4; D possibly corresponds to TRBD1 (6 bases). The CDR3 totals 15 residues. Germline V CDR1 and CDR2: MNHEY, SVGEGT. Trimming pared 7 bases from V and 0 bases from J, leaving 13 bases between. Written as DNA, the CDR3 is TGTGCCAGCACTCGTGGACAGCTAGCCAAAAACATTCAGTACTTC. This encodes CASTRGQLAKNIQYF.

This clonotype was observed a handful of times. Written as DNA, the CDR3 is TGTGCTAGTGCCCCCGGTATGGGTTCGAGCGGGGCCAACGTCCTGACTTTC. Residues: CASAPGMGSSGANVLTF. The V call is TRBV12-5, the J call TRBJ2-6; D is uncertain. V shed 7 bases and J shed 4 bases, with 20 bases lying between them. The CDR3 spans 17 residues. Germline V CDR1 and CDR2: LGHNT, FRNRAP.

This clonotype appeared many times. The rearrangement uses TRBV11-2 and TRBJ2-1, with TRBD2 identical over 11 bases. This CDR3 spans 17 amino acids. Per the germline V gene, CDR1 is SGHAT and CDR2 is FQNNGV. V was pared by 5 bases and J by 0 bases, with 6 bases of the junction left unmatched. For the CDR3, the DNA is TGTGCCAGCAGCCCAGGACTAGCGGGTAGCTCCTACAATGAGCAGTTCTTC. Translated: CASSPGLAGSSYNEQFF. The full variable domain, in which reference TRBV11-2 and TRBJ2-1 provide the parts outside the CDR3, is EAGVAQSPRYKIIEKRQSVAFWCNPISGHATLYWYQQILGQGPKLLIQFQNNGVVDDSQLPKDRFSAERLKGVDSTLKIQPAKLEDSAVYLCASSPGLAGSSYNEQFFGPGTRLTVL.

V is TRBV30 and J is TRBJ2-3, with D perhaps matching TRBD2 (6 bases). Germline CDR1 and CDR2: GTSNPN and SVGIG (reference sequence). This CDR3 is 15 amino acids long. The germline V and J ends were trimmed by 0 bases and 5 bases, with 15 bases remaining between them. CDR3 sequence: CAWSVQGTLGDTQYF. CDR3 DNA sequence: TGTGCCTGGAGTGTACAAGGGACTCTCGGAGATACGCAGTATTTT.

This clonotype was detected many times. The chain carries TRBV6-2 or TRBV6-3 and TRBJ2-1; no clear D. The CDR3 contains 15 residues. Trimming stripped 4 bases from V and 0 bases from J, with 10 bases between. CDR1 and CDR2 from the germline V gene are MNHEY and SVGEGT. The CDR3 reads CASSFADSSYNEQFF. The CDR3 nucleotides read TGTGCCAGCAGTTTCGCGGATAGCTCCTACAATGAGCAGTTCTTC.

V and J are TRBV29-1 and TRBJ2-1; TRBD1 aligns across 7 bases. This CDR3 spans 12 amino acids. Germline CDR1 is SQVTM and CDR2 is ANQGSEA. The J segment lost 6 bases and the V segment lost 1 base, leaving 0 bases of the junction unmatched. The CDR3 coding sequence is TGCAGCGTTGAAGCAGGGGGCAATGAGCAGTTCTTC. Residues: CSVEAGGNEQFF.

At least ten counts were recorded for this clonotype. This chain uses TRBV2 with TRBJ2-5; D possibly corresponds to TRBD1 (6 bases). Per the germline V gene, CDR1 is SNHLY and CDR2 is FYNNEI. V lost 9 bases and J 2 bases, leaving 13 bases between the germline ends. The CDR3 is 13 residues long. CDR3 region: CASTRQDQETQYF. CDR3 bases: TGTGCCAGTACCAGACAGGATCAAGAGACCCAGTACTTC.

This clonotype was picked up many times. The chain combines TRBV18 with TRBJ2-1; TRBD2 agrees at 9 bases. Germline lookup yields CDR1 KGHSH and CDR2 LQKENI. The J segment lost 6 bases and the V segment lost 3 bases, leaving 9 bases of the junction unmatched. The CDR3 runs to 16 residues. The CDR3 DNA reads TGTGCCAGCTCACCTACCGGGACTAGCCTTTCCAATGAGCAGTTCTTC. It is translated as CASSPTGTSLSNEQFF.

This clonotype was seen a few times. This rearrangement joins TRBV7-9 to TRBJ1-1; TRBD1 matches 10 bases. Germline assignment: CDR1 SEHNR and CDR2 FQNEAQ (reference sequence). The CDR3 spans 15 residues. J gave up 1 base and V 5 bases, and 4 bases lay outside the gene matches. The DNA for the CDR3 is TGTGCCAGCAGCACAGACAGGGGGCCGAACACTGAAGCTTTCTTT. Translating it yields CASSTDRGPNTEAFF.

This clonotype has only a few counts. This chain links TRBV7-3 with TRBJ2-6, with 7 bases that match TRBD1. The V gene's germline CDR1 is SGHTA and CDR2 FQGTGA. The CDR3 runs to 19 residues. V lost 5 bases to trimming and J lost 0 bases; unmatched junction nucleotides: 13. CDR3 sequence (DNA): TGTGCCAGCAGCCGCCTAGGTGAACGGGACAGCTCTGGGGCCAACGTCCTGACTTTC. Its translation: CASSRLGERDSSGANVLTF. The full variable domain, with the rest looked up from reference TRBV7-3 and TRBJ2-6, is GAGVSQTPSNKVTEKGKYVELRCDPISGHTALYWYRQSLGQGPEFLIYFQGTGAADDSGLPNDRFFAVRPEGSVSTLKIQRTERGDSAVYLCASSRLGERDSSGANVLTFGAGSRLTVL.

This clonotype was counted many times. The chain is built from TRBV7-2 and TRBJ2-5; D might be TRBD1 (6 bases). Trimming left V 3 bases short and J 5 bases short, with 10 bases between. From germline, CDR1 is SGHTA and CDR2 FQGNSA. This CDR3 contains 13 residues. The CDR3 sequence is CASSFTGLETQYF. The CDR3 nucleotides are TGTGCCAGCAGCTTTACAGGGCTCGAGACCCAGTACTTC.

The V call is TRBV29-1, the J call TRBJ1-2; D gene uncertain. V lost 6 bases and J 1 base, leaving 9 bases between the germline ends. The germline V gene has CDR1 SQVTM and CDR2 ANQGSEA. This CDR3 comprises 12 residues. The CDR3 region has the DNA TGCAGCGTCAGGACGGATAACTATGGCTACACCTTC. Translated, it gives CSVRTDNYGYTF.